The 28 T cell receptor beta chains listed next were all sequenced from one sample in a study of T cell repertoires in cytomegalovirus infection. MiXCR was run by TCRdb on the reads, yielding one entry per CDR3 protein. The data show about 260,000 distinct CDR3 sequences, with around 13% seen just once and 7% to 9.5% held by the top ten. The sample was PBMCs. The receptors were sampled from a human donor in good health (CMV status not recorded). Some clones in this sample may be carry-over from other donors' samples.

This clonotype was counted many times. J is TRBJ2-7 and V is TRBV7-2; 11 bases match TRBD2. CDR1 and CDR2 from the germline V gene are SGHTA and FQGNSA. The CDR3 has 15 residues. The V gene end was trimmed by 6 bases and the J gene end by 11 bases; junction bases not matched to a gene: 15. Here the CDR3 DNA reads TGTGCCAGCAGTCCCGCCGGGACTAGCGGCCTCAGGAAGTACTTC. Its translation: CASSPAGTSGLRKYF.

The gene calls are TRBV19 and TRBJ2-2, with D uncertain. This CDR3 has 14 residues. Looked up from germline, CDR1 is LNHDA and CDR2 is SQIVND (reference sequence). The V and J ends lost 3 bases and 7 bases respectively, with 12 bases between them. DNA for the CDR3: TGTGCCAGTAGTATGAGGTGGGATCGCGGGGAGCTGTTTTTT. It specifies CASSMRWDRGELFF.

This clonotype was recorded many times. The gene calls are TRBV6-2 or TRBV6-3 and TRBJ2-3; 11 bases map to TRBD2. Trimming at V came to 6 bases and at J to 1 base, leaving 9 bases not matched to a gene. Germline CDR1 is MNHEY and CDR2 is SVGEGT. The CDR3 extends over 17 amino acids. CDR3 in DNA: TGTGCCAGCAGCTATGGACTAGCGGGCATCGGCACAGATACGCAGTATTTT. Translated: CASSYGLAGIGTDTQYF.

This clonotype was picked up a small number of times. The rearrangement joins TRBV5-1 to TRBJ2-1; D may correspond to TRBD1 or TRBD2 (5 bases each). This CDR3 has 15 residues. CDR1 is SGHRS and CDR2 is YFSETQ in the germline V gene. V was clipped by 0 bases and J by 2 bases, with 9 bases between them. The CDR3, as DNA: TGCGCCAGCAGCTTGGCGCTGGGGGCCTACAATGAGCAGTTCTTC. This codes for CASSLALGAYNEQFF.

V gene TRBV11-1 combines with J gene TRBJ2-7, with D tentatively TRBD2 (5 bases). CDR3 size: 15 residues. The germline V gene encodes CDR1 SGHAT and CDR2 FQDESV (reference sequence). The V end was cut by 7 bases, the J end by 2 bases, with 18 bases between. CDR3 in DNA: TGTGCCAGCACCTACTCGGTCGGGGAAACCTACGAGCAGTACTTC. This gives the protein CASTYSVGETYEQYF.

This chain joins TRBV7-2 and TRBJ1-3; a possible D gene is TRBD1 (5 bases). The germline V gene encodes CDR1 SGHTA and CDR2 FQGNSA. There are 14 residues in the CDR3. The V end was cut by 4 bases, the J end by 7 bases, with 14 bases between. Written as DNA, the CDR3 is TGTGCCAGCAGCTGGTCTCGAGGGGAGAACACCATATATTTT. Translating gives CASSWSRGENTIYF.

This clonotype was seen a handful of times. The rearrangement links TRBV20-1 to TRBJ2-7, with a possible D match to TRBD2 (5 bases). The V and J ends lost 3 bases and 2 bases respectively, with 8 bases between them. Germline V CDR1 and CDR2: DFQATT, SNEGSKA (reference sequence). CDR3 length equals 12 residues. The CDR3 DNA is TGCAGTGCTAGCGACGGGGCCTACGAGCAGTACTTC. It codes for CSASDGAYEQYF.

In this sample, this clonotype turned up a few times. The rearrangement uses TRBV14 and TRBJ2-7; D possibly matches TRBD1 or TRBD2 (5 bases each). This CDR3 contains 15 residues. Trimming left V 4 bases short and J 2 bases short, with 15 bases between. The germline CDR1 and CDR2 sequences are SGHDN and FVKESK. In nucleotides, the CDR3 is TGTGCCAGCAGCCGTAGACATGGGGGTACCTACGAGCAGTACTTC. Protein sequence: CASSRRHGGTYEQYF.

This rearrangement joins TRBV7-8 to TRBJ1-6; D is uncertain. This CDR3 contains 15 residues. The germline gives CDR1 SGHVS, CDR2 FQNEAQ. V was clipped by 5 bases and J by 4 bases, with 12 bases between them. The CDR3 sequence is CASSGREGYNSPLHF. CDR3 DNA sequence: TGTGCCAGCAGCGGGCGGGAGGGATATAATTCACCCCTCCACTTT.

The sample holds a few counts of this clonotype. J is TRBJ2-4 and V is TRBV20-1, with 8 nucleotides matching TRBD2. The CDR3 sequence is 11 residues long. V shed 6 bases, J shed 12 bases, and the junction held 7 bases outside the gene matches. CDR1 and CDR2 from the germline V gene are DFQATT and SNEGSKA (reference sequence). The CDR3 here is CSAFRGGSQYF. The CDR3 region has the DNA TGCAGTGCCTTTCGGGGGGGCAGTCAGTACTTC.

This clonotype came up many times. The CDR3 loop reads CASSPVAGFLETQYF. DNA for the CDR3: TGTGCCAGCAGCCCAGTGGCAGGGTTTTTGGAGACCCAGTACTTC. The chain is built from TRBV7-2 and TRBJ2-5; D is possibly TRBD1 (5 bases). Germline values: CDR1 SGHTA, CDR2 FQGNSA. The CDR3 totals 15 residues. The germline V and J ends were trimmed by 5 bases and 5 bases, with 18 bases remaining between them.

This clonotype was seen at least ten times. The chain is built from TRBV7-6 and TRBJ2-6; 7 positions match TRBD2. The trim removed 3 bases at V and 2 bases at J, leaving 1 base unmatched. CDR3 length: 15 amino acids. CDR1 and CDR2 (germline): SGHVS, FNYEAQ. The CDR3 region is CASSLGGTGANVLTF. The CDR3 nucleotides are TGTGCCAGCAGCTTGGGGGGGACTGGGGCCAACGTCCTGACTTTC.

This clonotype was observed at least ten times. The chain is built from TRBV7-2 and TRBJ1-3; D is possibly TRBD1 (5 bases). The CDR3 spans 15 residues. CDR1 is SGHTA, CDR2 FQGNSA, per germline. Trimming took off 5 bases at V and 8 bases at J, with 19 bases between the two ends. In nucleotides, the CDR3 is TGTGCCAGCAGCCACAGACAGATTGGCCTGGACACCATATATTTT. Protein: CASSHRQIGLDTIYF.

This clonotype was seen many times. This chain uses TRBV7-6 with TRBJ1-1; maybe TRBD1 (6 bases). The V and J ends lost 5 bases and 0 bases respectively, with 13 bases between them. Germline V lookup: CDR1 SGHVS, CDR2 FNYEAQ. The CDR3 spans 15 residues. The CDR3 DNA sequence: TGTGCCAGCAGCGTGGGGGGGCCCATGAACACTGAAGCTTTCTTT. Translating it yields CASSVGGPMNTEAFF.

This clonotype showed up many times. The rearrangement joins TRBV10-3 to TRBJ2-7; D is tentatively TRBD1 or TRBD2 (5 bases each). The length of the CDR3 is 16 residues. The V and J ends lost 2 bases and 0 bases respectively, with 14 bases between them. Germline loops: CDR1 ENHRY, CDR2 SYGVKD. CDR3 bases: TGTGCCATCAGTGAGCCGGGGACCAAGAGCTCCTACGAGCAGTACTTC. Encoded protein: CAISEPGTKSSYEQYF.

The sample holds a few counts of this clonotype. CDR3 nucleotides: TGCAGCGTTCGGGTATTAAGGACCGGGGAGCTGTTTTTT. Its protein product is CSVRVLRTGELFF. The chain has TRBV29-1 and TRBJ2-2; D is unresolved. This CDR3 region has 13 residues. V lost 5 bases and J 5 bases, leaving 12 bases between the germline ends. Germline V gene sequence: CDR1 SQVTM, CDR2 ANQGSEA.

This clonotype was counted ten times or more. V is TRBV7-2 and J is TRBJ2-6, with 9 bases matching TRBD1. The CDR3 is 20 residues long. The germline V gene has CDR1 SGHTA and CDR2 FQGNSA. The V and J ends lost 1 base and 1 base, in that order; junction bases with no gene match: 11. This chain's CDR3 is CASSLVPRQGVGSGANVLTF. DNA for the CDR3: TGTGCCAGCAGCTTAGTCCCTCGACAGGGGGTTGGTTCTGGGGCCAACGTCCTGACTTTC. Full variable domain (remainder filled in from reference TRBV7-2 and TRBJ2-6): GAGVSQSPSNKVTEKGKDVELRCDPISGHTALYWYRQSLGQGLEFLIYFQGNSAPDKSGLPSDRFSAERTGGSVSTLTIQRTQQEDSAVYLCASSLVPRQGVGSGANVLTFGAGSRLTVL.

V usage is TRBV20-1 and J usage is TRBJ1-5, with D perhaps matching TRBD1 (5 bases). The CDR3 runs 16 residues. Germline CDR1 and CDR2: DFQATT and SNEGSKA (reference sequence). The germline V and J ends were trimmed by 0 bases and 6 bases, with 18 bases remaining between them. The CDR3 region has the DNA TGCAGTGCTAGAGACACCCTGGGGATAGGGGCTCAGCCCCAGCATTTT. This sequence encodes CSARDTLGIGAQPQHF.

The rearrangement uses TRBV2 and TRBJ1-2; D ambiguous. Germline values: CDR1 SNHLY, CDR2 FYNNEI. V was clipped by 2 bases and J by 5 bases, with 12 bases between them. This CDR3 region has 14 residues. CDR3 nucleotide sequence: TGTGCCAGCAGTGAAAAGGCAGGACCATATGGCTACACCTTC. Its translation: CASSEKAGPYGYTF.

This clonotype came up many times. The chain has TRBV7-3 and TRBJ1-2; 9 nucleotides agree with TRBD1. Germline loops: CDR1 SGHTA, CDR2 FQGTGA. This CDR3 is built from 13 residues. Trimming cost V 5 bases and J 7 bases; bases outside gene matches: 5. The CDR3: CASSLGQGTGYTF. The CDR3 coding sequence is TGTGCCAGCAGCCTGGGACAGGGCACTGGCTACACCTTC.

This clonotype was seen a handful of times. The rearrangement links TRBV20-1 to TRBJ2-3, with a tentative D call TRBD2 (5 bases). This CDR3 spans 16 amino acids. Germline V gene data show CDR1 as DFQATT and CDR2 as SNEGSKA (reference sequence). With 2 bases removed from V and 0 bases from J, the gap between germline ends came to 15 bases. The CDR3 sequence: CSARKPSGSSTDTQYF. The CDR3 region has the DNA TGCAGTGCTAGAAAGCCCAGCGGATCTAGCACAGATACGCAGTATTTT.

V is TRBV12-3 or TRBV12-4 and J is TRBJ1-1; 8 bases are shared with TRBD1. The CDR3 is 13 amino acids. V lost 6 bases and J lost 4; bases outside the gene matches: 4. The CDR3 reads CASRLGQGTEAFF. DNA for the CDR3: TGTGCCAGCAGGCTTGGACAGGGCACTGAAGCTTTCTTT.

This clonotype was seen many times. This chain connects TRBV19 to TRBJ2-6; the D is unclear. The V and J ends lost 3 bases and 0 bases respectively, with 12 bases between them. CDR3 length: 17 residues. Germline lookup yields CDR1 LNHDA and CDR2 SQIVND (reference sequence). This CDR3 is CASSMGLAVSGANVLTF. The CDR3 nucleotides are TGTGCCAGTAGTATGGGTCTGGCAGTCTCTGGGGCCAACGTCCTGACTTTC.

V and J are TRBV28 and TRBJ2-7; 16 nucleotides match TRBD2. J was trimmed by 3 bases and V by 8 bases; bases with no gene match: 22. Germline values: CDR1 MDHEN, CDR2 SYDVKM. This CDR3 is built from 21 residues. The CDR3 DNA reads TGTGCCAGCCAAAATCCACCCACCGGGACTAGCGGGAGGGGGGTAGGCTACGAGCAGTACTTC. This sequence encodes CASQNPPTGTSGRGVGYEQYF.

This clonotype was found many times. V gene TRBV6-2 or TRBV6-3 combines with J gene TRBJ2-1; D perhaps matches TRBD2 (5 bases). This CDR3 has 19 residues. Germline lookup yields CDR1 MNHEY and CDR2 SVGEGT. The V and J ends lost 0 bases and 0 bases respectively, with 18 bases between them. CDR3 protein: CASSYSILAPTSSYNEQFF. CDR3 sequence (DNA): TGTGCCAGCAGTTACTCTATCCTAGCTCCCACGAGCTCCTACAATGAGCAGTTCTTC.

Note on this clonotype: Because the CDR3's place on the DNA is in doubt, the DNA is left out and the CDR3 is given as listed by TCRdb. The gene calls are TRBV27 and TRBJ2-7; TRBD1 reflects the table's D call only, with no check against the DNA. A total of 14 residues make up the CDR3, ends included. Germline V gives CDR1 MNHEY, CDR2 SMNVEV (reference sequence). The CDR3 loop is CASSSSGQFYEQYF.

This chain links TRBV12-3 or TRBV12-4 with TRBJ1-3; no reliable D call. This CDR3 region has 17 residues. V lost 5 bases, J lost 0 bases, and 17 bases lay in between. CDR3 loop: CASSTLSWGSSGNTIYF. The CDR3 DNA reads TGTGCCAGCAGTACCCTCTCTTGGGGATCCTCTGGAAACACCATATATTTT.

The table lists this clonotype with many counts. This chain joins TRBV7-2 and TRBJ2-5; TRBD1 is a possible D gene (6 bases). CDR3 size: 15 residues. CDR1 is SGHTA, CDR2 FQGNSA, per germline. Trimming shortened V by 3 bases and J by 5 bases, and 16 bases separated the two germline ends. The CDR3 region has the DNA TGTGCCAGCAGCTTGAGGCCAGGGGAGTGGGAGACCCAGTACTTC. Protein sequence: CASSLRPGEWETQYF. The whole variable domain, remainder taken from reference TRBV7-2 and TRBJ2-5, is GAGVSQSPSNKVTEKGKDVELRCDPISGHTALYWYRQSLGQGLEFLIYFQGNSAPDKSGLPSDRFSAERTGGSVSTLTIQRTQQEDSAVYLCASSLRPGEWETQYFGPGTRLLVL.